This entry lists 20 T cell receptor beta chains sequenced from one sample in a study of vaccination and CD4 T cells after COVID-19. These TCRs' antigens remain unknown. The sample's treatment: 10-day PBMC culture with coronavirus spike peptide pools or control peptides (ViraFEST assay). With the Oncomine TCR Beta short-read assay, DNA from cultured CD4+ T cells was sequenced. TCRdb re-called the PCR reads with MiXCR, one entry per CDR3 protein. Of 5,800 or so distinct CDR3 sequences listed, around two thirds were seen once; the top ten hold about 44%. Sample: CD4+ T cells from blood, cultured in vitro. The receptors here all came from a human donor who had recovered from COVID-19.

The rearrangement joins TRBV24-1 to TRBJ2-7; D is possibly TRBD2 (5 bases). CDR3 length: 13 residues. From germline, CDR1 is KGHDR and CDR2 SFDVKD. V lost 10 bases to trimming and J lost 6 bases, with 18 bases between them. In nucleotides, the CDR3 is TGTGCCACTCGGGATCCGTCTAGCAGCGAGCAGTACTTC. Translated, it gives CATRDPSSSEQYF.

The rearrangement uses TRBV9 and TRBJ2-5; 7 bases match TRBD1. The ends lost 3 bases at V and 5 bases at J; junction bases unmatched: 16. The CDR3 is 17 residues long. Germline CDR1 reads SGDLS; CDR2 reads YYNGEE. The chain's CDR3 is CASSEKVRGRDVETQYF. CDR3 DNA: TGTGCCAGCAGCGAGAAGGTTAGGGGGCGAGACGTGGAGACCCAGTACTTC.

A word on this clonotype: Compared with germline, one end of the junction differs, possibly owing to a read error. This chain links TRBV20-1 with TRBJ2-3, with 7 nucleotides matching TRBD1. The CDR3 totals 15 residues. Germline CDR1 and CDR2: DFQATT and SNEGSKA (reference sequence). The CDR3 loop is CSARGKRGGTDTQYF. CDR3 sequence (DNA): TGCAGTGCTAGAGGAAAACGAGGGGGCACCGATACGCAGTATTTT.

In its sample, this clonotype was seen once. The V gene is TRBV6-1, the J gene TRBJ1-6; D not certain. Trimming stripped 8 bases from V and 4 bases from J, with 6 bases between. This CDR3 is 12 amino acids long. The germline V gene has CDR1 MNHNS and CDR2 SASEGT. The CDR3 region has the DNA TGTGCCAGCTCGATTTATAATTCACCCCTCCACTTT. Translated, it gives CASSIYNSPLHF.

The rearrangement joins TRBV5-1 to TRBJ1-2; 9 bases line up with TRBD1. This CDR3 contains 14 residues. Trimming at V came to 4 bases and at J to 4 bases, leaving 5 bases not matched to a gene. Germline V gene sequence: CDR1 SGHRS, CDR2 YFSETQ. CDR3 in amino acids: CASSRGQGSYGYTF. For the CDR3, the DNA is TGCGCCAGCAGCAGAGGACAGGGGAGCTATGGCTACACCTTC.

V is TRBV20-1 and J is TRBJ2-7; 9 nucleotides align to TRBD1. Germline CDR1 and CDR2: DFQATT and SNEGSKA (reference sequence). CDR3 length equals 12 residues. Trimming cost V 1 base and J 12 bases; bases outside gene matches: 7. As DNA, the CDR3 is TGCAGTGCTAGAGGCCCCCGGGACAGGGTGTACTTC. This encodes CSARGPRDRVYF.

This chain uses TRBV24-1 with TRBJ2-1; TRBD2 agrees at 9 bases. CDR1 KGHDR and CDR2 SFDVKD come from the germline V gene. This CDR3 is 15 amino acids long. V shed 3 bases, J shed 10 bases, and the junction held 9 bases outside the gene matches. CDR3 protein: CATSDPAGGGDEQFF. Here the CDR3 DNA reads TGTGCCACCAGTGATCCAGCGGGGGGCGGGGACGAGCAGTTCTTC.

V gene TRBV20-1 combines with J gene TRBJ2-4; 7 positions match TRBD2. This CDR3 contains 18 residues. Trimming took 0 bases from V and 9 from J; bases not matched to a gene: 20. From germline, CDR1 is DFQATT and CDR2 SNEGSKA (reference sequence). Here the CDR3 reads CSARDSQSVGGLGGIQYF. Here the CDR3 DNA reads TGCAGTGCTAGAGATTCCCAATCTGTGGGAGGGCTTGGGGGCATTCAGTACTTC.

The genes are TRBV20-1 and TRBJ2-7; 13 positions match TRBD2. Germline values: CDR1 DFQATT, CDR2 SNEGSKA (reference sequence). The CDR3 runs 16 residues. The V segment lost 6 bases and the J segment 2 bases; nucleotides outside the gene matches: 10. The CDR3 bases are TGCAGTGCAGCCCGAACCGGGACTAGCGGGACCTACGAGCAGTACTTC. It yields the protein CSAARTGTSGTYEQYF.

This CDR3 is CSARDPHLETQYF. The CDR3 nucleotides are TGCAGTGCTAGAGACCCACATTTGGAGACCCAGTACTTC. This chain uses TRBV20-1 with TRBJ2-5; no firm D call. This CDR3 spans 13 amino acids. With 0 bases removed from V and 5 bases from J, the gap between germline ends came to 10 bases. Germline CDR1 is DFQATT and CDR2 is SNEGSKA (reference sequence).

This chain uses TRBV6-1 with TRBJ1-1, with D tentatively TRBD1 (5 bases). Germline V gene lookup returns CDR1 MNHNS and CDR2 SASEGT. V was cut by 11 bases and J by 1 base, with 26 bases left in between. This CDR3 comprises 17 residues. The CDR3 coding sequence is TGTGCCGGACCGGGTAGGAGGGGCTTATACCCGAACACTGAAGCTTTCTTT. Translation gives CAGPGRRGLYPNTEAFF.

About this clonotype: Sequence at one end of the junction differs from germline and may be a read error. CDR3 DNA sequence: TGTGCCACCAGTGATTTGCAATTTGATGGTGAGCAATTCTTC. It translates to CATSDLQFDGEQFF. The chain combines TRBV24-1 with TRBJ2-1; no definite D call. The CDR3 runs 14 residues. CDR1 KGHDR and CDR2 SFDVKD come from the germline V gene.

V usage is TRBV9 and J usage is TRBJ2-1; perhaps TRBD2 as D (5 bases). The V end lost 0 bases, the J end lost 6 bases, and 13 bases lay between the germline ends. CDR1 and CDR2 (germline): SGDLS, YYNGEE. This CDR3 comprises 15 residues. CDR3 DNA sequence: TGTGCCAGCAGCGTAGACCCGGGGTCCGGCAATGAGCAGTTCTTC. It yields the protein CASSVDPGSGNEQFF.

The chain couples TRBV20-1 to TRBJ1-2; 7 positions match TRBD1. The CDR3 covers 19 residues. The J segment lost 3 bases and the V segment lost 0 bases, leaving 19 bases of the junction unmatched. The germline V gene has CDR1 DFQATT and CDR2 SNEGSKA (reference sequence). CDR3 coding DNA: TGCAGTGCTAGAGAGCCCACCCCGGGACAGCGTACGACTTACTATGGCTACACCTTC. Residues: CSAREPTPGQRTTYYGYTF.

This clonotype is a singleton in its sample. The V call is TRBV30, the J call TRBJ2-4, with 7 bases lining up with TRBD1. Germline V CDR1 and CDR2: GTSNPN, SVGIG (reference sequence). The trim removed 8 bases at V and 1 base at J, leaving 8 bases unmatched. The CDR3 length is 14 residues. CDR3 in DNA: TGTGCCCTGGAGAGGGACAGTGCCAAAAACATTCAGTACTTC. The encoded protein is CALERDSAKNIQYF. The whole variable domain, remainder taken from reference TRBV30 and TRBJ2-4, is SQTIHQWPATLVQPVGSPLSLECTVEGTSNPNLYWYRQAAGRGLQLLFYSVGIGQISSEVPQNLSASRPQDRQFILSSKKLLLSDSGFYLCALERDSAKNIQYFGAGTRLSVL.

V is TRBV6-2 or TRBV6-3 and J is TRBJ1-5, with 8 nucleotides matching TRBD1. J was trimmed by 11 bases and V by 8 bases; bases with no gene match: 11. This CDR3 is 13 amino acids long. Germline CDR1 reads MNHEY; CDR2 reads SVGEGT. The CDR3 sequence: CASGQGRLRTQHF. The CDR3 DNA reads TGTGCCAGCGGACAGGGCAGACTTAGGACCCAGCATTTT.

The chain couples TRBV12-3 or TRBV12-4 to TRBJ2-3; D is possibly TRBD1 (5 bases). Trimming removed 6 bases from V and 2 bases from J, with 6 bases in between. The CDR3 loop spans 12 amino acids. The CDR3 nucleotides are TGTGCCAGCAGGGACAACACAGATACGCAGTATTTT. Protein: CASRDNTDTQYF.

The J gene is TRBJ1-6, the V gene TRBV6-1; D ambiguous. Trimming cost V 5 bases and J 11 bases, with 10 bases left between them. CDR1 MNHNS and CDR2 SASEGT come from the germline V gene. The CDR3 covers 12 residues. CDR3 sequence: CASSPSSAPLHF. Here the CDR3 DNA reads TGTGCCAGCAGTCCGAGTTCTGCACCCCTCCACTTT.

V gene TRBV20-1 combines with J gene TRBJ1-1; 7 bases agree with TRBD1. This CDR3 has 15 amino acids. Per the germline V gene, CDR1 is DFQATT and CDR2 is SNEGSKA (reference sequence). The J segment lost 7 bases and the V segment lost 0 bases, leaving 11 bases of the junction unmatched. CDR3 region: CSARDPFRQGSEAFF. CDR3 coding DNA: TGCAGTGCTAGAGATCCGTTTCGACAGGGTAGTGAAGCTTTCTTT.

The chain links TRBV7-3 to TRBJ2-5, with 7 nucleotides matching TRBD2. Germline V gene lookup returns CDR1 SGHTA and CDR2 FQGTGA. The CDR3 is made up of 13 amino acids. J was trimmed by 4 bases and V by 4 bases; bases with no gene match: 3. This chain's CDR3 is CASSSGGRETQYF. The CDR3 coding sequence is TGTGCCAGCAGCTCGGGGGGTAGAGAGACCCAGTACTTC.